Listed below are T cell receptor beta chains from one sample, sequenced in a study of OX40 agonist ivuxolimab in advanced cancers. Clones were sequenced by immunoSEQ multiplex PCR, and TCRdb holds only the in-frame ones, with some missing. The sample carries over 70,000 clones, approximately 90% recorded once. Sequencing used CD4+ or CD8+ T cells sorted from blood, obtained in a trial of the OX40 agonist ivuxolimab. Every receptor here comes from an adult with an advanced solid tumor such as melanoma, head and neck, liver or kidney cancer. The CDR3 runs from the conserved cysteine through the conserved F or W. Fields, in order: clone size, D gene, J gene, V gene, CDR3 protein, CDR3 DNA. The D gene is left open where the match is weak. The listing skips clone size in some rows; elsewhere it reads once, few, many or a size class.

abundance: NA; d_gene: TRBD1; j_gene: TRBJ2-3; v_gene: TRBV27; CDR3aa: CASSGRGRLGSTQYF; CDR3nt: TGTGCCAGCAGTGGCAGGGGGCGTCTAGGCTCAACGCAGTATTTT
abundance: NA; d_gene: NA; j_gene: TRBJ2-7; v_gene: TRBV5-8; CDR3aa: CASSNYEQYF; CDR3nt: TGTGCCAGCAGCAACTACGAGCAGTACTTC
abundance: once; d_gene: NA; j_gene: TRBJ2-1; v_gene: TRBV2; CDR3aa: CASVVGEQFF; CDR3nt: TGTGCCAGCGTGGTCGGTGAGCAGTTCTTC
abundance: NA; d_gene: NA; j_gene: TRBJ2-3; v_gene: TRBV6-5; CDR3aa: CASSYSGQTTDTQYF; CDR3nt: TGTGCCAGCAGTTATTCCGGACAGACCACAGATACGCAGTATTTT
abundance: NA; d_gene: NA; j_gene: TRBJ2-7; v_gene: TRBV6-5; CDR3aa: CASSYPGAYEQYF; CDR3nt: TGTGCCAGCAGTTATCCAGGGGCCTACGAGCAGTACTTC
abundance: once; d_gene: TRBD2; j_gene: TRBJ2-2; v_gene: TRBV2; CDR3aa: CAILAGGITGELFF; CDR3nt: TGTGCCATATTAGCGGGGGGTATCACCGGGGAGCTGTTTTTT
abundance: once; d_gene: NA; j_gene: TRBJ2-7; v_gene: TRBV9; CDR3aa: CASSAPSGEQYF; CDR3nt: TGTGCCAGCAGCGCCCCGTCGGGCGAGCAGTACTTC
abundance: NA; d_gene: NA; j_gene: TRBJ2-1; v_gene: TRBV4-1; CDR3aa: CASSQVTGNEQFF; CDR3nt: TGCGCCAGCAGCCAAGTTACGGGAAATGAGCAGTTCTTC
abundance: NA; d_gene: NA; j_gene: TRBJ2-1; v_gene: TRBV5-4; CDR3aa: CASSSDPNNEQFF; CDR3nt: TGTGCCAGCAGCTCGGACCCCAACAATGAGCAGTTCTTC
abundance: NA; d_gene: TRBD1; j_gene: TRBJ2-4; v_gene: TRBV13; CDR3aa: CASSLEGQGENIQYF; CDR3nt: TGTGCCAGCAGCTTAGAGGGGCAGGGGGAAAACATTCAGTACTTC
abundance: NA; d_gene: TRBD1; j_gene: TRBJ1-1; v_gene: TRBV11-3; CDR3aa: CASSRGQGEAFF; CDR3nt: TGTGCCAGCAGCCGTGGACAGGGAGAAGCTTTCTTT
abundance: NA; d_gene: TRBD2; j_gene: TRBJ2-1; v_gene: TRBV7-9; CDR3aa: CASSSLGLAGSTYNEQFF; CDR3nt: TGTGCCAGCAGCTCTCTAGGACTAGCCGGGTCGACCTACAATGAGCAGTTCTTC
abundance: NA; d_gene: NA; j_gene: TRBJ2-7; v_gene: TRBV27; CDR3aa: CASNGGYEQYF; CDR3nt: TGTGCCAGCAACGGGGGTTACGAGCAGTACTTC
abundance: once; d_gene: TRBD2; j_gene: TRBJ2-3; v_gene: TRBV7-3; CDR3aa: CASSFRLAGAGDTQYF; CDR3nt: TGTGCCAGCAGTTTCAGACTAGCGGGAGCAGGGGATACGCAGTATTTT
abundance: once; d_gene: NA; j_gene: TRBJ2-4; v_gene: TRBV2; CDR3aa: CASSQPGLAKNIQYF; CDR3nt: TGTGCCAGCAGCCAACCCGGACTAGCCAAAAACATTCAGTACTTC
abundance: NA; d_gene: NA; j_gene: TRBJ2-1; v_gene: TRBV27; CDR3aa: CASSPQGGEQFF; CDR3nt: TGTGCCAGCAGTCCCCAAGGCGGGGAGCAGTTCTTC
abundance: NA; d_gene: TRBD1; j_gene: TRBJ2-7; v_gene: TRBV6-6; CDR3aa: CASQGDRSSYEQYF; CDR3nt: TGTGCCAGCCAGGGGGACAGGTCTTCCTACGAGCAGTACTTC
abundance: NA; d_gene: NA; j_gene: TRBJ2-1; v_gene: TRBV7-9; CDR3aa: CASSLGGDEQFF; CDR3nt: TGTGCCAGCAGCTTGGGGGGAGATGAGCAGTTCTTC
abundance: NA; d_gene: NA; j_gene: TRBJ2-7; v_gene: TRBV7-2; CDR3aa: CASSPLLYEQYF; CDR3nt: TGTGCCAGCAGCCCCCTGTTATACGAGCAGTACTTC
abundance: once; d_gene: TRBD2; j_gene: TRBJ2-1; v_gene: TRBV7-2; CDR3aa: CASSFSGGAREQFF; CDR3nt: TGTGCCAGCAGCTTTAGCGGGGGGGCCCGCGAGCAGTTCTTC
abundance: NA; d_gene: NA; j_gene: TRBJ1-2; v_gene: TRBV18; CDR3aa: CASSPPTVRDIYGYTF; CDR3nt: TGTGCCAGCTCACCACCTACGGTTCGGGACATTTATGGCTACACCTTC
abundance: NA; d_gene: NA; j_gene: TRBJ2-5; v_gene: TRBV9; CDR3aa: CASSENQETQYF; CDR3nt: TGTGCCAGCAGCGAAAACCAAGAGACCCAGTACTTC
abundance: NA; d_gene: TRBD2; j_gene: TRBJ2-3; v_gene: TRBV5-8; CDR3aa: CASSVAGAQVDTQYF; CDR3nt: TGTGCCAGCAGCGTAGCGGGGGCGCAGGTAGATACGCAGTATTTT
abundance: NA; d_gene: NA; j_gene: TRBJ2-4; v_gene: TRBV27; CDR3aa: CASSTLGGADKNIQYF; CDR3nt: TGTGCCAGCAGTACTCTAGGGGGGGCCGACAAAAACATTCAGTACTTC
abundance: NA; d_gene: TRBD1; j_gene: TRBJ1-2; v_gene: TRBV9; CDR3aa: CASSVWDRGPYGYTF; CDR3nt: TGTGCCAGCAGCGTATGGGACAGGGGACCCTATGGCTACACCTTC
abundance: NA; d_gene: NA; j_gene: TRBJ2-1; v_gene: TRBV5-5; CDR3aa: CASSATRNEQFF; CDR3nt: TGTGCCAGCAGCGCGACCCGCAATGAGCAGTTCTTC
abundance: once; d_gene: TRBD2; j_gene: TRBJ2-1; v_gene: TRBV11-2; CDR3aa: CASSPRLAGVYNEQFF; CDR3nt: TGTGCCAGCAGCCCCAGACTAGCGGGAGTCTACAATGAGCAGTTCTTC
abundance: NA; d_gene: NA; j_gene: TRBJ2-7; v_gene: TRBV7-9; CDR3aa: CASSPEGVDEQYF; CDR3nt: TGTGCCAGCAGCCCGGAGGGGGTGGACGAGCAGTACTTC
abundance: NA; d_gene: NA; j_gene: TRBJ2-7; v_gene: TRBV27; CDR3aa: CASSWDGGRSYEQYF; CDR3nt: TGTGCCAGCAGTTGGGATGGGGGGCGGTCCTACGAGCAGTACTTC
abundance: NA; d_gene: TRBD2; j_gene: TRBJ2-3; v_gene: TRBV28; CDR3aa: CASSLDGRGEDTQYF; CDR3nt: TGTGCCAGCAGTTTAGATGGACGGGGGGAAGATACGCAGTATTTT
abundance: NA; d_gene: NA; j_gene: TRBJ2-1; v_gene: TRBV27; CDR3aa: CASSLRQTTYNEQFF; CDR3nt: TGTGCCAGCAGTTTGAGGCAGACCACCTACAATGAGCAGTTCTTC
abundance: NA; d_gene: TRBD1; j_gene: TRBJ1-1; v_gene: TRBV30; CDR3aa: CAWTMGQGADEAFF; CDR3nt: TGTGCCTGGACTATGGGACAGGGGGCAGATGAAGCTTTCTTT
abundance: NA; d_gene: NA; j_gene: TRBJ2-1; v_gene: TRBV27; CDR3aa: CASSLSIWEPRAYNEQFF; CDR3nt: TGTGCCAGCAGTTTATCGATCTGGGAGCCTAGAGCCTACAATGAGCAGTTCTTC
abundance: NA; d_gene: TRBD2; j_gene: TRBJ2-7; v_gene: TRBV13; CDR3aa: CASSLGLAGVEQYF; CDR3nt: TGTGCCAGCAGCTTAGGACTAGCGGGAGTCGAGCAGTACTTC
abundance: NA; d_gene: TRBD1; j_gene: TRBJ2-7; v_gene: TRBV5-1; CDR3aa: CASSLEWTGLYEQYF; CDR3nt: TGCGCCAGCAGCTTAGAATGGACAGGGCTCTACGAGCAGTACTTC
abundance: NA; d_gene: TRBD2; j_gene: TRBJ2-1; v_gene: TRBV5-5; CDR3aa: CASSLLGLAGGLSYNEQFF; CDR3nt: TGTGCCAGCAGCTTGCTTGGACTAGCGGGGGGGCTTTCCTACAATGAGCAGTTCTTC
abundance: NA; d_gene: TRBD2; j_gene: TRBJ2-1; v_gene: TRBV19; CDR3aa: CASSMGTSGYNEQFF; CDR3nt: TGTGCCAGTAGTATGGGAACTAGCGGATACAATGAGCAGTTCTTC
abundance: NA; d_gene: NA; j_gene: TRBJ2-7; v_gene: TRBV10-1; CDR3aa: CASSEGGGSYEQYF; CDR3nt: TGCGCCAGCAGTGAGGGCGGGGGCTCGTACGAGCAGTACTTC
abundance: once; d_gene: TRBD1; j_gene: TRBJ2-1; v_gene: TRBV2; CDR3aa: CASSPMGQGDEQFF; CDR3nt: TGTGCCAGCAGTCCAATGGGACAGGGAGATGAGCAGTTCTTC
abundance: NA; d_gene: TRBD1; j_gene: TRBJ2-1; v_gene: TRBV2; CDR3aa: CASSPRDRGLNEQFF; CDR3nt: TGTGCCAGCAGCCCCAGGGACAGGGGGTTGAATGAGCAGTTCTTC
abundance: few; d_gene: NA; j_gene: TRBJ1-1; v_gene: TRBV19; CDR3aa: CASSIMSGATEAFF; CDR3nt: TGTGCCAGTAGTATCATGTCGGGCGCCACTGAAGCTTTCTTT
abundance: NA; d_gene: NA; j_gene: TRBJ1-2; v_gene: TRBV29-1; CDR3aa: CSVKDSRYYGYTF; CDR3nt: TGCAGCGTAAAGGACTCCCGATACTATGGCTACACCTTC
abundance: NA; d_gene: NA; j_gene: TRBJ1-1; v_gene: TRBV27; CDR3aa: CASSLFAGLAEAFF; CDR3nt: TGTGCCAGCAGTTTATTTGCAGGGTTGGCTGAAGCTTTCTTT
abundance: once; d_gene: TRBD1; j_gene: TRBJ2-1; v_gene: TRBV2; CDR3aa: CASSADRVVYNEQFF; CDR3nt: TGTGCCAGCAGCGCGGACAGGGTGGTTTACAATGAGCAGTTCTTC
abundance: NA; d_gene: TRBD1; j_gene: TRBJ2-5; v_gene: TRBV5-6; CDR3aa: CASSWDRGPETQYF; CDR3nt: TGTGCCAGCAGCTGGGACAGGGGGCCGGAGACCCAGTACTTC